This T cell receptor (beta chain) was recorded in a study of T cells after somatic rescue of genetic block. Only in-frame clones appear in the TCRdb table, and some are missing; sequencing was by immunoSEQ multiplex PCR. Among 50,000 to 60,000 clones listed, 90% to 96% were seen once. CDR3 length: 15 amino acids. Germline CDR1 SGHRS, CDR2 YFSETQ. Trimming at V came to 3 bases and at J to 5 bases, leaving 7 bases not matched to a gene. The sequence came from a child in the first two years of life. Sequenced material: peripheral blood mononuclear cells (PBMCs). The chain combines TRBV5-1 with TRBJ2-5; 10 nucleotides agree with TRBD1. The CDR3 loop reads CASSSGQGFWETQYF. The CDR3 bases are TGCGCCAGCAGCTCGGGACAGGGGTTTTGGGAGACCCAGTACTTC.